Sequencing of this T cell receptor beta chain was carried out in a study of T-cell memory formation after mild COVID-19. TCRdb reprocessed the 5' RACE reads with MiXCR, giving one entry per CDR3 protein. The sample shows around 440,000 distinct CDR3 sequences, 15% to 20% of them seen only once. Trimming stripped 3 bases from V and 5 bases from J, with 14 bases between. Germline assignment: CDR1 MGHRA and CDR2 YSYEKL. The CDR3 totals 15 residues. Source material: PBMCs or a T cell subset sorted from them (not recorded which). J is TRBJ2-1 and V is TRBV4-1; TRBD1 is a possible D gene (6 bases). This sequence was found in an adult woman who had mild COVID-19 (a few samples of this study predate the infection). Cell type and time point are not known. The DNA for the CDR3 is TGCGCCAGCAGCCACCGGTGGGGGCAGCACAATGAGCAGTTCTTC. Residues: CASSHRWGQHNEQFF.